The entry below gives a single TCR beta chain sequence along with its context. Its specific antigen is unknown. No base-level quality is on record; no much larger clone is a single base apart. TCR beta repertoires were profiled from peripheral blood of approximately 13 young patients with multiple sclerosis to demonstrate the VDJtools post-analysis software. The multiple sclerosis patients were children and adolescents ranging in age from roughly 6 to 15 years. This record comes from a study of post-analysis software for immune sequencing data (dated by TCRdb to about 2015). Study-wide context: Recorded disease courses included relapsing-remitting, secondary progressive and progressive-relapsing multiple sclerosis, with some patients lacking subtype annotation. Patient repertoires were compared against roughly 10 previously published healthy control repertoires from donors aged 6 to 25 years. A subset of samples was prepared in parallel using single-end sample barcoding, then pooled and co-amplified after Illumina adapter ligation.

Library construction relied on PCR. TCRdb records Illumina HiSeq 2500 as the sequencer. To reduce PCR and sequencing biases, unique molecular identifiers were built into the TCR beta cDNA libraries. Per 1 to 10 million input T cells, some 500,000 cDNA molecules were obtained, such that each molecule approximated one T cell. The patient libraries were prepared and sequenced using the same protocol as the earlier healthy control dataset. Samples belonging to the same batch were prepared together, multiplexed and sequenced on a shared HiSeq lane. The original pipeline was this. MIGEC was used to process the raw barcoded reads, and molecular identifier groups with only a single read were discarded before consensus assembly and CDR3 extraction. Clonotype tables were post-analysed with VDJtools, and diversity was normalized by down-sampling all datasets to the smallest sample size. To correct batch-related cross-sample contamination, repertoire overlap clustering matched CDR3 amino acid sequences but not nucleotide sequences. TCRdb handled the public reads itself, with Q25 trimming in fastp and clone calling in MiXCR, and kept productive beta chains. Identical CDR3 proteins give one entry, which carries the most common genes and DNA. The V and J calls were determined by TCRdb, not by the authors. The sample table records a few hundred thousand distinct CDR3 sequences; approximately 31% of these occur just once. The ten largest clones capture 4.5% to 7.5% of the sample.

The V end gives up 3 bases and the J end 3 bases, leaving 9 bases in the junction not matched to a gene. There are 16 amino acids in the CDR3, from cysteine to phenylalanine inclusive. Solely the CDR3 DNA is kept, with 48 bases framed from the first base. CDR1 and CDR2 (SGHRS, YFSETQ) derive from the germline V gene. Overall study results and their limits: Roughly 5 TRBV segments, including TRBV5-6, TRBV5-1 and TRBV20-1, were significantly more frequent in patients than controls. The control group was slightly older than the multiple sclerosis patient group. Direct clustering with F measure revealed strong co-clustering of samples prepared in the same batch, which led to a batch-effect correction. Multiple sclerosis patients had significantly lower normalized Chao1 diversity than controls, a result that suggests substantial peripheral T-cell clonal expansion.

The sequence is built from TRBV5-1 and TRBJ2-1, with 7 bases matching TRBD1. Sequencing was carried out using blood. The sequence was collected from a girl under 18 with multiple sclerosis. The CDR3 reads as follows: CASSWARDSYYNEQFF. The bases are TGCGCCAGCAGCTGGGCCAGGGACAGTTACTACAATGAGCAGTTCTTC.